Each of the 4 T cell receptor beta chains below was sequenced from the same sample in a study of Ad26.COV2.S vaccination and SARS-CoV-2 variants. The method was immunoSEQ multiplex PCR; TCRdb's version includes in-frame clones alone and lacks a portion of them. The sample shows almost 400,000 clones, around nine tenths of them seen only once. Specified treatment: roughly 20 received Ad26.COV2.S at low or high dose, single or two shots; several received placebo; per-sample allocation not given. Samples analyzed were those drawn on day 63 after the first vaccine or placebo injection. The sample in question was peripheral blood, obtained in a trial of Ad26.COV2.S vaccine versus placebo. These receptors were taken from a person between 18 and 65 years old who received the Ad26.COV2.S COVID-19 vaccine or a placebo.

The chain has TRBV5-1 and TRBJ2-7, with D perhaps TRBD1 (6 bases). CDR1 and CDR2 from the germline V gene are SGHRS and YFSETQ. CDR3 length equals 15 residues. Trimming removed 0 bases from V and 2 bases from J, with 12 bases in between. The CDR3 region has the DNA TGCGCCAGCAGCTTGGGGGGGCCTCCTACCTACGAGCAGTACTTC. This encodes CASSLGGPPTYEQYF.

This clone was detected only once. The chain is built from TRBV11-2 and TRBJ2-7; TRBD2 matches at 9 bases. Germline V lookup: CDR1 SGHAT, CDR2 FQNNGV. The CDR3 has 17 amino acids. V was pared by 0 bases and J by 5 bases, with 11 bases of the junction left unmatched. The DNA for the CDR3 is TGTGCCAGCAGCTTAGAGGTCCTAGCGGGGCGGTCCCACGAGCAGTACTTC. Encoded protein: CASSLEVLAGRSHEQYF.

V usage is TRBV29-1 and J usage is TRBJ2-3; D remains ambiguous. Germline values: CDR1 SQVTM, CDR2 ANQGSEA. This CDR3 is built from 14 residues. Between the trimmed V and J ends, which lost 6 bases and 2 bases, there was a span of 15 bases. CDR3 nucleotide sequence: TGCAGCGTGGATGGCCAGGCTCACACAGATACGCAGTATTTT. Protein: CSVDGQAHTDTQYF.

V and J are TRBV5-6 and TRBJ1-2; 7 bases are shared with TRBD1. Germline V gene data show CDR1 as SGHDT and CDR2 as YYEEEE. The CDR3 covers 15 residues. V lost 4 bases and J lost 8; bases outside the gene matches: 14. CDR3 sequence: CASSPRTGLNEGYTF. The CDR3 DNA reads TGTGCCAGCAGCCCCAGGACAGGATTGAACGAGGGCTACACCTTC.